A selection of T cell receptor beta chains follows, all from one sample in a study of spatial heterogeneity in lung cancer. MiXCR, applied by TCRdb to the 5' RACE reads, yields one record per CDR3 protein. The repertoire holds some 10,000 distinct CDR3 sequences, with more than 12% as singletons. The material sequenced was lung tumor tissue, taken at surgery. The source is a male donor with early-stage non-small cell lung cancer. The CDR3 runs from the conserved cysteine through the conserved F or W. D genes are given only for firm matches. Clone size appears in some rows only: once, few, many, or a class for an expanded clone.

d_gene	abundance	v_gene	j_gene	CDR3nt	CDR3aa
-	many	TRBV15	TRBJ2-2	TGTGCCACCAGCAGAGGGGGCGGGGAGCTGTTTTTT	CATSRGGGELFF
-	many	TRBV6-2/TRBV6-3	TRBJ1-2	TGTGCCAGCAGTTACTACGGCAGAAATGGCTACACCTTC	CASSYYGRNGYTF
-	-	TRBV29-1	TRBJ2-3	TGCAGCGTTGTCGGGGGAGCGACAGATACGCAGTATTTT	CSVVGGATDTQYF
TRBD1	many	TRBV29-1	TRBJ1-1	TGCAGCACCAGGACAGGGGGCATCACTGAAGCTTTCTTT	CSTRTGGITEAFF
TRBD1	-	TRBV20-1	TRBJ2-5	TGCAGTGCTAGCTCAGGGGGCGCGGAGACCCAGTACTTC	CSASSGGAETQYF
-	many	TRBV7-9	TRBJ2-1	TGTGCCAGCAGCCGAGGGGGGACCAGGAACCAGCGGCCCTACAATGAGCAGTTCTTC	CASSRGGTRNQRPYNEQFF
-	many	TRBV27	TRBJ2-3	TGTGCCAGCAGTTTATGGGGAAACACAGATACGCAGTATTTT	CASSLWGNTDTQYF
TRBD1	few	TRBV3-1	TRBJ2-7	TGTGCCAGCAGCCAAGGTGCGACAGGGGGCCGGCGGCAGTACTTC	CASSQGATGGRRQYF
-	-	TRBV11-2	TRBJ2-3	TGTGCCAGCAGCTTGGGCGCGATACATACAGATACGCAGTATTTT	CASSLGAIHTDTQYF
-	many	TRBV7-9	TRBJ2-5	TGTGCCAGCAGCTATGGAGGAGAGACCCAGTACTTC	CASSYGGETQYF
-	many	TRBV12-3/TRBV12-4	TRBJ1-1	TGTGCCAGCAGTTACCTAGGACACCTGAACACTGAAGCTTTCTTT	CASSYLGHLNTEAFF
-	many	TRBV7-2	TRBJ1-1	TGTGCCAGCAGCTTAGCAGACCTTCCTGTGACTTTCTTT	CASSLADLPVTFF
-	-	TRBV6-5	TRBJ1-2	TGTGCCACCACCCTACGGCTGGCCTCAACCTATGGCTACACCTTC	CATTLRLASTYGYTF
TRBD2	few	TRBV5-1	TRBJ2-1	TGCGCCAGCAGCAGGTCGACTAGCGGGGGGGCGAACAATGAGCAGTTCTTC	CASSRSTSGGANNEQFF
-	-	TRBV28	TRBJ1-2	TGTGCCACCGGACCCAACTATGGCTACACCTTC	CATGPNYGYTF
TRBD2	many	TRBV11-2	TRBJ2-1	TGTGCCAGCAGCCGACGTGGGACTAGCGGGGGGAACAATGAGCAGTTCTTC	CASSRRGTSGGNNEQFF
-	many	TRBV7-2	TRBJ2-3	TGTGCCAGCAGCGGATACACAGATACGCAGTATTTT	CASSGYTDTQYF
-	-	TRBV7-2	TRBJ1-2	TGTGCCAGCAGCTCAGACAGTGCACAGGGCTACACCTTC	CASSSDSAQGYTF
-	medium-sized	TRBV10-3	TRBJ2-7	TGTGCCACCGGGACGGCCTACGAGCAGTACTTC	CATGTAYEQYF
TRBD1	-	TRBV20-1	TRBJ2-7	TGCAGTGCCATGCCCGGACAGGGCCCCTACGAGCAGTACTTC	CSAMPGQGPYEQYF
-	many	TRBV9	TRBJ2-7	TGTGCCAGCAGCGTAGATCTAGGGCGCGAGCAGTACTTC	CASSVDLGREQYF
TRBD1	many	TRBV2	TRBJ2-1	TGTGCCAGCACCCCGGGACAGAGCTCCTACAATGAGCAGTTCTTC	CASTPGQSSYNEQFF
TRBD1	many	TRBV10-3	TRBJ2-3	TGTGCCATCGCCGCGGGGACAGGGGCAGATACGCAGTATTTT	CAIAAGTGADTQYF
-	many	TRBV5-1	TRBJ2-3	TGCGCCAGCAGGGTTGAGGCCACAGATACGCAGTATTTT	CASRVEATDTQYF
TRBD2	few	TRBV7-2	TRBJ2-3	TGTGCCAGCAGGTGGGGGGGAGATACGCAGTATTTT	CASRWGGDTQYF
-	-	TRBV29-1	TRBJ1-1	TGCAGCGGAACGGACAGACTGAACACTGAAGCTTTCTTT	CSGTDRLNTEAFF
TRBD1	many	TRBV30	TRBJ2-7	TGTGCCTGGAGTGTTGGGACAGGGCTTCGAGAGCAGTACTTC	CAWSVGTGLREQYF
-	many	TRBV20-1	TRBJ2-1	TGCAGTGCCGTCTCTGTGGGGCTAGGGTACAATGAGCAGTTCTTC	CSAVSVGLGYNEQFF
-	few	TRBV6-1	TRBJ1-5	TGTGCCAGCAGTGCCTTCCGACGGGGGGCAAGTCAGCCCCAGCATTTT	CASSAFRRGASQPQHF
-	many	TRBV7-8	TRBJ2-7	TGTGCCAGCAGCTTGGTCTCATATAATTCCTACGAGCAGTACTTC	CASSLVSYNSYEQYF
-	-	TRBV20-1	TRBJ1-1	TGCAGTGCGAGAAACAGGGTAGGGAACACTGAAGCTTTCTTT	CSARNRVGNTEAFF
-	many	TRBV2	TRBJ2-7	TGTGCCAGCGGGTGGGGCCCTATTAAAGATTCCTACGAGCAGTACTTC	CASGWGPIKDSYEQYF
TRBD2	-	TRBV15	TRBJ2-1	TGTGCCACCAGCAGGACTAGCGGGAACAATGAGCAGTTCTTC	CATSRTSGNNEQFF
TRBD2	-	TRBV5-1	TRBJ2-5	TGCGCCAGCAGCTTGTATTGGCTAGCGGGAGTAGGGGGCCAAGAGACCCAGTACTTC	CASSLYWLAGVGGQETQYF
-	many	TRBV30	TRBJ2-7	TGTGCCTGGAGTAAGACCTACGAGCAGTACTTC	CAWSKTYEQYF
-	many	TRBV30	TRBJ2-1	TGTGCCTGGAGTTGGGGGAGCAATGAGCAGTTCTTC	CAWSWGSNEQFF
TRBD1	many	TRBV6-5	TRBJ1-1	TGTGCCAGCAGTAACCCGGGACAGTCCTTTGGGGTGAACACTGAAGCTTTCTTT	CASSNPGQSFGVNTEAFF
-	few	TRBV9	TRBJ1-1	TGTGCCAGCAGCGTAAGTCCGGATAGCACTGAAGCTTTCTTT	CASSVSPDSTEAFF
-	many	TRBV7-6	TRBJ2-1	TGTGCCAGCAGCTCCCAGGGGAACGGAAAATACAATGAGCAGTTCTTC	CASSSQGNGKYNEQFF
TRBD2	many	TRBV5-1	TRBJ2-5	TGCGCCAGCAGCGTGCGACTAGCGGGGGGGCAAGAGACCCAGTACTTC	CASSVRLAGGQETQYF
TRBD1	large	TRBV5-6	TRBJ2-3	TGTGCCAGCAGCTTATCAGGGGGAGATACGCAGTATTTT	CASSLSGGDTQYF
-	many	TRBV7-3	TRBJ1-2	TGTGCCAGCAGCCGTGACGGAACCACCCGCTATGGCTACACCTTC	CASSRDGTTRYGYTF
-	-	TRBV6-1	TRBJ2-5	TGTGCCAGCAGCCTTGGCCCAGGGACCCAGTACTTC	CASSLGPGTQYF
-	many	TRBV7-8	TRBJ2-3	TGTGCCAGCAGCAAGGGACCTCGGAGACGCGATACGCAGTATTTT	CASSKGPRRRDTQYF
-	medium-sized	TRBV20-1	TRBJ1-1	TGCAGTGCTAGGGAAACGAACACTGAAGCTTTCTTT	CSARETNTEAFF
-	few	TRBV7-9	TRBJ2-1	TGTGCCAGCAGCGGTCAGGACGGGCTCCGACTCTACAATGAGCAGTTCTTC	CASSGQDGLRLYNEQFF